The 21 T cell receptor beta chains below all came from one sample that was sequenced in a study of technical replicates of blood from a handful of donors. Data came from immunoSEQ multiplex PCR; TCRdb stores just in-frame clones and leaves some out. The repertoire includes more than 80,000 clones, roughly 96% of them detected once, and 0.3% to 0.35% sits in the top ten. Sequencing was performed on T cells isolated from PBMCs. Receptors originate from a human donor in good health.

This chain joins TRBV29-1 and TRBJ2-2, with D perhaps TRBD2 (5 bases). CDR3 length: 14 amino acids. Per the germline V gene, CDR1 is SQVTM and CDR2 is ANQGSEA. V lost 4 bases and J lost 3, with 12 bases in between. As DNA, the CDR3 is TGCAGCGTTGGTGAGGGTTCGTACACCGGGGAGCTGTTTTTT. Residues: CSVGEGSYTGELFF.

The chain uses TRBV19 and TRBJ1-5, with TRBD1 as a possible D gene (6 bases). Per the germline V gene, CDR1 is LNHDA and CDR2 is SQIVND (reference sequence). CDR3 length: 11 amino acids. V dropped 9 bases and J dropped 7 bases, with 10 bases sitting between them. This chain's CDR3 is CARGQKQPQHF. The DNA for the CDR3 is TGTGCCAGAGGACAGAAACAGCCCCAGCATTTT.

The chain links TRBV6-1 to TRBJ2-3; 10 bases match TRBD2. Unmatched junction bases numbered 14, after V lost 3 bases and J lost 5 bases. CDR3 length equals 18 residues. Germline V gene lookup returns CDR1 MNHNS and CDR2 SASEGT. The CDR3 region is CASSEELAGWQGEDTQYF. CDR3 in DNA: TGTGCCAGCAGTGAGGAACTAGCGGGATGGCAAGGAGAAGATACGCAGTATTTT.

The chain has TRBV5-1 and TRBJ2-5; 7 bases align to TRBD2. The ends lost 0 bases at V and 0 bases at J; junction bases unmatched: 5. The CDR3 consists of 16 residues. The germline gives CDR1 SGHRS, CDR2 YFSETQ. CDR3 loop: CASSLEVAGDQETQYF. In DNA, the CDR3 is TGCGCCAGCAGCTTGGAGGTAGCGGGTGACCAAGAGACCCAGTACTTC.

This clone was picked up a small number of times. The CDR3 loop reads CASSPPRSGAGKTQYF. The CDR3 coding sequence is TGTGCCAGCAGCCCCCCCCGGAGCGGGGCGGGTAAGACCCAGTACTTC. This chain connects TRBV13 to TRBJ2-5; TRBD2 aligns across 7 bases. CDR1 and CDR2 (germline): PRHDT, FYEKMQ (reference sequence). This CDR3 region has 16 residues. V dropped 5 bases and J dropped 6; count of bases not matched to a gene: 15. Combining the CDR3 with reference TRBV13 and TRBJ2-5 gives the whole variable domain AAGVIQSPRHLIKEKRETATLKCYPIPRHDTVYWYQQGPGQDPQFLISFYEKMQSDKGSIPDRFSAQQFSDYHSELNMSSLELGDSALYFCASSPPRSGAGKTQYFGPGTRLLVL.

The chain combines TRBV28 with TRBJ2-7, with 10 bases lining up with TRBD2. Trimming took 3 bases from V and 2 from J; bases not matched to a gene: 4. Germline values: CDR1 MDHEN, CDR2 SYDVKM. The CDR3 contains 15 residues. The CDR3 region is CASSFLAGVPYEQYF. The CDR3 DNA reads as TGTGCCAGCAGTTTCCTAGCGGGAGTCCCCTACGAGCAGTACTTC.

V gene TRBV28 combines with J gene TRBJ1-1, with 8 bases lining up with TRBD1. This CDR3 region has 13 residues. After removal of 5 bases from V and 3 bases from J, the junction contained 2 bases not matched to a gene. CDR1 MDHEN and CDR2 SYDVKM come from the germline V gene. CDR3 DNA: TGTGCCAGCAGTCCACAGGGGGACACTGAAGCTTTCTTT. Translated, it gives CASSPQGDTEAFF.

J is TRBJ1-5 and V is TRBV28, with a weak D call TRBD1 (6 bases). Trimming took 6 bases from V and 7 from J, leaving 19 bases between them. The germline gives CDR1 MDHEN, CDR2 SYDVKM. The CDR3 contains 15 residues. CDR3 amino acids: CASSQPPGHHQPQHF. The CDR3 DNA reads TGTGCCAGCAGCCAACCTCCGGGACATCACCAGCCCCAGCATTTT. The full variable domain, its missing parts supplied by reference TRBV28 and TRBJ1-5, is DVKVTQSSRYLVKRTGEKVFLECVQDMDHENMFWYRQDPGLGLRLIYFSYDVKMKEKGDIPEGYSVSREKKERFSLILESASTNQTSMYLCASSQPPGHHQPQHFGDGTRLSIL.

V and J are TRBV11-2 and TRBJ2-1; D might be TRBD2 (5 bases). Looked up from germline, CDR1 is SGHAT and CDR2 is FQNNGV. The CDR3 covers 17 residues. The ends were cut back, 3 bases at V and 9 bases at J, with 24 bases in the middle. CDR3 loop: CASSLLGATGWTGEQFF. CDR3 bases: TGTGCCAGCAGCTTGCTGGGCGCAACGGGTTGGACTGGTGAGCAGTTCTTC.

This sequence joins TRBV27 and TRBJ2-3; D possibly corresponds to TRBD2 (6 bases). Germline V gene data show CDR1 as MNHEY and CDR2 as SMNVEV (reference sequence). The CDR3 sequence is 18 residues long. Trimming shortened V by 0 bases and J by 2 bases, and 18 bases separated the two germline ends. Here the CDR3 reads CASSLSSYRAGSTDTQYF. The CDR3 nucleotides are TGTGCCAGCAGTTTATCGTCGTATCGGGCGGGATCCACAGATACGCAGTATTTT.

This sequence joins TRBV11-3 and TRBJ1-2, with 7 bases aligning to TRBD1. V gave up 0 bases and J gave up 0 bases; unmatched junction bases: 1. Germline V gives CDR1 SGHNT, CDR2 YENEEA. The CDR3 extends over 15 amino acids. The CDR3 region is CASSLEGQTNYGYTF. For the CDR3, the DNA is TGTGCCAGCAGCTTAGAGGGACAGACTAACTATGGCTACACCTTC.

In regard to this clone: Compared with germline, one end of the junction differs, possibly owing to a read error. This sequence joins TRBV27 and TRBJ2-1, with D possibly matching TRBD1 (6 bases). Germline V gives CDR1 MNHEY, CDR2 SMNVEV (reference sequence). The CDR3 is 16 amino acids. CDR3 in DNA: TGTGCCAGCAGTATATCCAGGGGTCTGTCCTACAATGAGCAGTTCTTC. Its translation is CASSISRGLSYNEQFF.

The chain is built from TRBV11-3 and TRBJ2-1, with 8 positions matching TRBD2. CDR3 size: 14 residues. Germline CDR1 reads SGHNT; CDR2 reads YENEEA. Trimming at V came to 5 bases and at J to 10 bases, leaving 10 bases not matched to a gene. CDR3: CASSRQSSGNEQFF. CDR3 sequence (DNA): TGTGCCAGCAGCCGCCAGAGTAGCGGGAACGAGCAGTTCTTC.

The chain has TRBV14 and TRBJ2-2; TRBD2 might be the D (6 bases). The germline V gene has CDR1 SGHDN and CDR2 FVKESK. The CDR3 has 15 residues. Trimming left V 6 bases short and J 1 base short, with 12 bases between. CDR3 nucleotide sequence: TGTGCCAGCAGTCAGTGGGGAGGGAACACCGGGGAGCTGTTTTTT. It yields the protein CASSQWGGNTGELFF.

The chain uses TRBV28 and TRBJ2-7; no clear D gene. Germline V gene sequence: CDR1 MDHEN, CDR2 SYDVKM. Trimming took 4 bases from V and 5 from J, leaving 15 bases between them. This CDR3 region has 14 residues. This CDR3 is CASSSPSLEHEQYF. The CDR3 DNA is TGTGCCAGCAGTTCGCCTTCCTTAGAGCACGAGCAGTACTTC.

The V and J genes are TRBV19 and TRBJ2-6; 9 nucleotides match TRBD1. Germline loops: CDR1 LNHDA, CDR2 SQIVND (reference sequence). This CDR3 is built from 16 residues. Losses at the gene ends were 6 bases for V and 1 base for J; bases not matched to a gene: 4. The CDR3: CASREQGASGANVLTF. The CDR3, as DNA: TGTGCCAGTAGGGAACAGGGGGCTTCTGGGGCCAACGTCCTGACTTTC.

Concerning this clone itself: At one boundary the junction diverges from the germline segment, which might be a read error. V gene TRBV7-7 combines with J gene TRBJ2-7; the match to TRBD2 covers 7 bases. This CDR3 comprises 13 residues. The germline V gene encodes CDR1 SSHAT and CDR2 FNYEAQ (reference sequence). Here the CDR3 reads CASSRDYSYEQYF. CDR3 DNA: TGTGCTAGCAGCAGGGACTACAGCTACGAGCAGTACTTC.

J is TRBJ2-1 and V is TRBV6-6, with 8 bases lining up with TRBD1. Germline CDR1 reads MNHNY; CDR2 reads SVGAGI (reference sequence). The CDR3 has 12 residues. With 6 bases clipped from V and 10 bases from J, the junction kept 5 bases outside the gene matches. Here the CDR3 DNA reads TGTGCCAGCAGAGCACAGGGGGACGAGCAGTTCTTC. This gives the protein CASRAQGDEQFF.

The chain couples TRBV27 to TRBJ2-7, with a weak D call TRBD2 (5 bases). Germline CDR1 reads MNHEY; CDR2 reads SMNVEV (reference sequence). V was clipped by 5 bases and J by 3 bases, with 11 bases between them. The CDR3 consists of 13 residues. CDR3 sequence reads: CASSHDYDYEQYF. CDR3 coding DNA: TGTGCCAGCAGTCACGACTACGACTACGAGCAGTACTTC.

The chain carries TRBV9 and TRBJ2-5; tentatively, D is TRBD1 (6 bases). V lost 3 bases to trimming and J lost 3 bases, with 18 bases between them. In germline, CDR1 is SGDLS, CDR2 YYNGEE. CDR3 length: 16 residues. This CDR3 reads CASSAEPGTLKETQYF. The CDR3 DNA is TGTGCCAGCAGCGCCGAGCCCGGGACACTCAAAGAGACCCAGTACTTC.

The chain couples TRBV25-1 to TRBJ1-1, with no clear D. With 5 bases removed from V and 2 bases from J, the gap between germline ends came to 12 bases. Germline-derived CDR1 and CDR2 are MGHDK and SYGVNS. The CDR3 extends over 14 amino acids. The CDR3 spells CASSPQSTNTEAFF. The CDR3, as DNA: TGTGCCAGCAGTCCCCAAAGTACTAACACTGAAGCTTTCTTT.